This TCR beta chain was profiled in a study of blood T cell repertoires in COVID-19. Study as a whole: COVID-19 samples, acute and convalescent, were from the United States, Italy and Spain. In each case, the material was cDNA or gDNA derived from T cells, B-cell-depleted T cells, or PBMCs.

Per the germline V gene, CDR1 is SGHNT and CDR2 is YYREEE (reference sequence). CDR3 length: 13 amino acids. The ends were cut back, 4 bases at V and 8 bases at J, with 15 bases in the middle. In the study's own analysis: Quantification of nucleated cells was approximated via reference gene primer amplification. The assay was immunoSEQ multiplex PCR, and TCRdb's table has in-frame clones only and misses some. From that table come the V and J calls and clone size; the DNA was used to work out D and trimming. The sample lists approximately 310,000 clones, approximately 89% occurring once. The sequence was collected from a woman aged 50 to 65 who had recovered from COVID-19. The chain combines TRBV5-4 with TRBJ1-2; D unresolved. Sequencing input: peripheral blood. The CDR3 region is CASSTPALRGYTF. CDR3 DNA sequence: TGTGCCAGCAGCACCCCCGCGCTTCGCGGCTACACCTTC.